The present T cell receptor (beta chain) was sequenced within a study of a mutant IDH1 vaccine in newly diagnosed glioma. About the research overall: Every participant had undergone radiotherapy, temozolomide, or both before, and most underwent both. Overall study findings and caveats: Patients showed vaccine-induced immune responses at a rate of approximately 95%.

Time point defined: week 5, during vaccination. Doses consisted of 300 ug of mutant IDH1 20-mer peptide each, paired with topical imiquimod. With respect to this clone: Its target is unknown.

This CDR3 has 13 residues. CDR1 and CDR2 from the germline V gene are MNHEY and SMNVEV (reference sequence). Trimming stripped 2 bases from V and 6 bases from J, with 9 bases between. The repertoire was sequenced with immunoSEQ multiplex PCR; TCRdb's copy has only in-frame clones and lacks some. The table records 30,000 to 45,000 clones, roughly 74% of them present only once. V usage is TRBV27 and J usage is TRBJ2-3; D is unclear. The receptor's source is a man aged 35 to 55 with glioma. The source was PBMCs, collected from a glioma patient whose treatment included an IDH1 peptide vaccine. CDR3 in amino acids: CASSLGRRDTQYF. CDR3 nucleotide sequence: TGTGCCAGCAGTTTAGGTCGCAGGGATACGCAGTATTTT.